The 9 T cell receptor beta chains reported below all come from one sample, sequenced in a study of T cell repertoires in cytomegalovirus infection. TCRdb used MiXCR to reprocess the reads, holding one entry per CDR3 protein. The sample has about 110,000 distinct CDR3 sequences; about a tenth are singletons. Antigens for these TCRs are unknown. The specimen sequenced was PBMCs, sequenced either directly or after in vitro stimulation (not recorded which). The receptors shown here come from a human donor in good health (CMV status not recorded). Some clones in this sample may be carry-over from other donors' samples.

Turning to this clonotype: A much bigger clone sits one base away, suggesting this may be a read error. V usage is TRBV7-4 and J usage is TRBJ2-1; 10 bases map to TRBD2. The J segment lost 7 bases and the V segment lost 9 bases, leaving 18 bases of the junction unmatched. The V gene's germline CDR1 is SGHVT and CDR2 SQSDAQ. The CDR3 consists of 17 residues. CDR3 in DNA: TGTGCCAGGCATGACAGGGATTGGCTAGCGGGAGTTAATGAGCAGTTCTTC. Translated, it gives CARHDRDWLAGVNEQFF.

This clonotype was recorded at least ten times. The chain employs TRBV10-3 and TRBJ1-1, with a tentative D call TRBD1 (5 bases). This CDR3 has 14 amino acids. Germline lookup yields CDR1 ENHRY and CDR2 SYGVKD. Between the trimmed V and J ends, which lost 7 bases and 7 bases, there was a span of 19 bases. The CDR3 nucleotides read TGTGCCATCACGAGGGGCCCCCCGGCGGGTGAAGCTTTCTTT. Its protein is CAITRGPPAGEAFF.

This clonotype has a handful of counts. The V call is TRBV4-1, the J call TRBJ1-5, with TRBD1 matching 11 bases. The CDR3 runs to 15 residues. Losses at the gene ends were 4 bases for V and 4 bases for J; bases not matched to a gene: 3. Per the germline V gene, CDR1 is MGHRA and CDR2 is YSYEKL. The chain's CDR3 is CASSLWDRGNQPQHF. The DNA of the CDR3 is TGCGCCAGCAGCCTATGGGACAGGGGGAATCAGCCCCAGCATTTT.

In this sample, this clonotype turned up many times. The chain links TRBV7-6 to TRBJ2-1; D possibly corresponds to TRBD2 (5 bases). The germline V gene encodes CDR1 SGHVS and CDR2 FNYEAQ. The V end lost 1 base, the J end lost 0 bases, and 10 bases lay between the germline ends. The CDR3 length is 16 residues. The CDR3 sequence is CASSLGTAGSYNEQFF. CDR3 sequence (DNA): TGTGCCAGCAGCTTAGGGACTGCGGGCTCCTACAATGAGCAGTTCTTC.

This clonotype was counted a few times. The chain joins TRBV7-9 to TRBJ1-1; D remains ambiguous. From germline, CDR1 is SEHNR and CDR2 FQNEAQ (reference sequence). This CDR3 spans 11 amino acids. Trimming took off 5 bases at V and 3 bases at J, with 4 bases between the two ends. In nucleotides, the CDR3 is TGTGCCAGCAGCCGAGACACTGAAGCTTTCTTT. Translating gives CASSRDTEAFF.

This clonotype was recorded many times. The genes are TRBV7-2 and TRBJ1-5; 7 nucleotides line up with TRBD1. Germline V gene sequence: CDR1 SGHTA, CDR2 FQGNSA. The CDR3 has 13 residues. Trimming at V came to 4 bases and at J to 8 bases, leaving 5 bases not matched to a gene. The CDR3: CASSSGGGEPQHF. CDR3 bases: TGTGCCAGCAGCTCAGGGGGGGGAGAGCCCCAGCATTTT.

The chain is built from TRBV4-1 and TRBJ1-1; no reliable D call. The CDR3 extends over 15 amino acids. CDR1 is MGHRA and CDR2 is YSYEKL in the germline V gene. V lost 4 bases and J lost 1, with 13 bases in between. The CDR3: CASSPSVASNTEAFF. As DNA, the CDR3 is TGCGCCAGCAGCCCCTCTGTGGCCTCGAACACTGAAGCTTTCTTT.

CDR3 in DNA: TGTGCCAGCAGCCGCCGTGACAGGGGCTACACCTTC. This translates into CASSRRDRGYTF. The chain uses TRBV3-1 and TRBJ1-2; tentative D call: TRBD1 (6 bases). Germline CDR1 is LGHDT and CDR2 is YNNKEL (reference sequence). This CDR3 region has 12 residues. Trimming took off 4 bases at V and 8 bases at J, with 11 bases between the two ends.

About this clonotype: This sequence may be a read error, since a much larger clone differs from it by one base. V is TRBV27 and J is TRBJ1-6; 8 nucleotides match TRBD1. CDR3 length: 15 residues. Germline V lookup: CDR1 MNHEY, CDR2 SMNVEV (reference sequence). CDR3 region: CAGSHGTGYNSPLHF. The DNA of the CDR3 is TGTGCCGGCAGCCACGGGACAGGTTATAATTCACCCCTCCACTTT.